The 18 T cell receptor beta chains presented below share a single source sample, sequenced in a study of PD-L1 blockade in urothelial cancer. Regarding time point: peripheral blood 6 weeks after treatment start. The protocol was immunoSEQ multiplex PCR, while the TCRdb copy is restricted to in-frame clones and leaves out a portion. The sample contains 50,000 or so clones, approximately 83% of which appear only once. The sequenced sample was PBMCs, obtained around atezolizumab (anti-PD-L1) treatment. The receptors were gathered from a man aged 55 to 70 with urothelial cancer.

The rearrangement joins TRBV2 to TRBJ2-1, with D possibly being TRBD1 (6 bases). CDR1 SNHLY and CDR2 FYNNEI come from the germline V gene. Trimming removed 3 bases from V and 4 bases from J, with 13 bases in between. CDR3 length: 15 amino acids. The CDR3 sequence is CASSEQGSLYNEQFF. The CDR3 DNA sequence: TGTGCCAGCAGTGAGCAGGGGAGTCTTTACAATGAGCAGTTCTTC.

CDR3 sequence: CASSRQADEAFF. CDR3 nucleotides: TGTGCCAGCTCAAGACAGGCAGATGAAGCTTTCTTT. The chain carries TRBV18 and TRBJ1-1; a weak D match, TRBD1 (6 bases). This CDR3 is built from 12 residues. Germline V gives CDR1 KGHSH, CDR2 LQKENI. Trimming removed 5 bases at V and 7 bases at J, with 11 bases between.

V and J are TRBV4-3 and TRBJ1-1; no definite D call. The CDR3 is 16 residues long. Trimming took 3 bases from V and 7 from J, leaving 21 bases between them. Per the germline V gene, CDR1 is LGHNA and CDR2 is YSLEER. The CDR3: CASSQGGGLVYYEAFF. In DNA form, the CDR3 reads TGCGCCAGCAGCCAGGGCGGCGGACTGGTCTATTATGAAGCTTTCTTT.

The rearrangement joins TRBV18 to TRBJ2-7, with TRBD1 matching over 7 bases. CDR1 and CDR2 (germline): KGHSH, LQKENI. This CDR3 is 14 amino acids long. The V segment lost 0 bases and the J segment 7 bases; nucleotides outside the gene matches: 6. In nucleotides, the CDR3 is TGTGCCAGCTCACCACCGGGACAGCCCTGGGAGCAGTACTTC. Translating it yields CASSPPGQPWEQYF.

By sample share, this clone is medium-sized (0.01 to 0.1%). Here the CDR3 DNA reads TGCGCCAGCAGCGACGGACAGGGGGCGCAAGGCTACACCTTC. As protein: CASSDGQGAQGYTF. The genes are TRBV5-1 and TRBJ1-2, with 11 bases identical to TRBD1. The V segment lost 4 bases and the J segment 8 bases; nucleotides outside the gene matches: 7. In germline, CDR1 is SGHRS, CDR2 YFSETQ. The length of the CDR3 is 14 residues.

This sequence joins TRBV28 and TRBJ2-5, with unresolved D. The CDR3 is 13 residues long. Trimming stripped 2 bases from V and 4 bases from J, with 8 bases between. Germline loops: CDR1 MDHEN, CDR2 SYDVKM. The CDR3 nucleotides are TGTGCCAGCAGTTTAGATGAGCCAGAGACCCAGTACTTC. Protein: CASSLDEPETQYF.

The V and J genes are TRBV7-3 and TRBJ2-5; 8 bases align to TRBD2. This CDR3 has 16 residues. CDR1 SGHTA and CDR2 FQGTGA come from the germline V gene. V was pared by 5 bases and J by 3 bases, with 11 bases of the junction left unmatched. The CDR3, as DNA: TGTGCCAGCAGCCCTACGGGACTAGGGGTTGAAGAGACCCAGTACTTC. Its protein is CASSPTGLGVEETQYF.

This rearrangement joins TRBV5-8 to TRBJ2-2, with D maybe TRBD1 (6 bases). The CDR3 covers 14 residues. Germline lookup yields CDR1 SGHTS and CDR2 YDEGEE. V lost 3 bases, J lost 4 bases, and 10 bases lay in between. The CDR3: CASSSYRATGELFF. CDR3 in DNA: TGTGCCAGCAGCTCGTACAGGGCCACCGGGGAGCTGTTTTTT.

This chain connects TRBV5-5 to TRBJ2-1, with 11 bases that match TRBD2. This CDR3 spans 17 amino acids. Looked up from germline, CDR1 is SGHKS and CDR2 is YYEKEE (reference sequence). V gave up 0 bases and J gave up 6 bases; unmatched junction bases: 8. CDR3 in DNA: TGTGCCAGCAGCTTGGCCTCGACTAGCGGGGCGATCAATGAGCAGTTCTTC. It encodes CASSLASTSGAINEQFF.

The genes are TRBV2 and TRBJ1-6; D may be TRBD1 (6 bases). The germline V gene encodes CDR1 SNHLY and CDR2 FYNNEI. CDR3 length: 15 amino acids. The V end was cut by 8 bases, the J end by 9 bases, with 20 bases between. This CDR3 is CASVNSGALGSPLHF. The CDR3 nucleotides read TGTGCCAGCGTTAACTCAGGGGCCCTTGGTTCACCCCTCCACTTT.

V and J are TRBV11-3 and TRBJ1-4; D is unclear. V lost 3 bases, J lost 7 bases, and 15 bases lay in between. Germline CDR1 SGHNT, CDR2 YENEEA. This CDR3 has 15 residues. CDR3 sequence (DNA): TGTGCCAGCAGCTTGGGCCCCACGTATTCTGAAAAACTGTTTTTT. The encoded protein is CASSLGPTYSEKLFF.

The rearrangement links TRBV28 to TRBJ2-7, with D possibly being TRBD2 (5 bases). CDR1 and CDR2 from the germline V gene are MDHEN and SYDVKM. The CDR3 consists of 13 residues. V was clipped by 6 bases and J by 2 bases, with 11 bases between them. This chain's CDR3 is CASSPPGTYEQYF. For the CDR3, the DNA is TGTGCCAGCAGCCCACCCGGGACCTACGAGCAGTACTTC.

The chain combines TRBV5-1 with TRBJ2-3; 9 bases line up with TRBD2. Germline loops: CDR1 SGHRS, CDR2 YFSETQ. CDR3 length: 17 residues. Trimming removed 0 bases from V and 0 bases from J; junction bases left unmatched: 5. CDR3 coding DNA: TGCGCCAGCAGCTTGGTCGGTAGCGGGGGTAGCACAGATACGCAGTATTTT. Translating gives CASSLVGSGGSTDTQYF.

The rearrangement links TRBV21-1 to TRBJ1-2; the table's TRBD1 call for D was not verified on the DNA. TRBV21-1 counts as a pseudogene. The CDR3 loop spans 18 amino acids. CDR3 loop: CASSKVRGRQPLNYGYTF. The CDR3 DNA reads as TGTGCCAGCAGCAAAGTCAGGGGCAGACAGCCACTTAACTATGGCTACACCTTC.

The count of this clone is one. This chain connects TRBV27 to TRBJ2-5, with D maybe TRBD1 (5 bases). V lost 8 bases and J lost 5, with 9 bases in between. CDR1 MNHEY and CDR2 SMNVEV come from the germline V gene (reference sequence). This CDR3 contains 11 residues. CDR3 sequence reads: CASVQGETQYF. The CDR3 region has the DNA TGTGCCAGCGTCCAGGGCGAGACCCAGTACTTC.

There are a few counts of this clone. This chain joins TRBV2 and TRBJ2-1; TRBD1 agrees at 8 bases. Germline CDR1 and CDR2: SNHLY and FYNNEI. With 5 bases clipped from V and 6 bases from J, the junction kept 6 bases outside the gene matches. The CDR3 length is 14 residues. CDR3 DNA sequence: TGTGCCAGCAGTCCCGCCAGGGGGCTCAATGAGCAGTTCTTC. Translation: CASSPARGLNEQFF.

The V gene is TRBV6-5, the J gene TRBJ1-5; possible D gene TRBD1, 6 bases. CDR1 MNHEY and CDR2 SVGAGI come from the germline V gene. V was pared by 0 bases and J by 3 bases, with 9 bases between. This CDR3 spans 15 amino acids. CDR3 residues: CASSYSRDTNQPQHF. CDR3 in DNA: TGTGCCAGCAGTTACTCGAGGGACACCAATCAGCCCCAGCATTTT.

The CDR3 protein is CASSVRTGDTGELFF. CDR3 in DNA: TGTGCCAGCAGCGTAAGGACAGGGGACACCGGGGAGCTGTTTTTT. The chain uses TRBV9 and TRBJ2-2; 9 bases are shared with TRBD1. J was trimmed by 3 bases and V by 1 base; bases with no gene match: 1. This CDR3 has 15 amino acids. CDR1 SGDLS and CDR2 YYNGEE come from the germline V gene. The complete variable domain, with remaining parts taken from reference TRBV9 and TRBJ2-2, reads DSGVTQTPKHLITATGQRVTLRCSPRSGDLSVYWYQQSLDQGLQFLIQYYNGEERAKGNILERFSAQQFPDLHSELNLSSLELGDSALYFCASSVRTGDTGELFFGEGSRLTVL.